This T cell receptor (beta chain) was profiled in a study of T cells after yellow fever vaccination. This clonotype was recorded many times. Its antigen remains unknown. Study-wide points: Detected again after the booster were most primary-vaccination clones, at almost 97% CD4 and around 91% CD8. FACS-sorted repertoires could harbor abundant contaminating bulk-population clonotypes. A weaker secondary response peaked on day 5, the primary on day 15. Clonotypes shared by both compartments, CD4 and CD8, made up a small share.

Via MiXCR, TCRdb re-called the 5' RACE reads, giving one row per CDR3 protein. The sample lists under 200,000 distinct CDR3 sequences; approximately 6.8% were seen once. Trimming removed 5 bases from V and 4 bases from J, with 17 bases in between. The length of the CDR3 is 15 residues. Germline loops: CDR1 MRHNA, CDR2 SNTAGT. This receptor was taken from a man younger than 30 who received the YFV17D yellow fever vaccine. The sequencing here drew on CD4+ T cells sorted from PBMCs, taken 4 to 6 days after the first yellow fever vaccination. This chain uses TRBV6-4 with TRBJ1-2, with D perhaps TRBD1 (6 bases). Written as DNA, the CDR3 is TGTGCCAGCAGTCCCGAACCTGACAGGAGCTATGGCTACACCTTC. This translates into CASSPEPDRSYGYTF.